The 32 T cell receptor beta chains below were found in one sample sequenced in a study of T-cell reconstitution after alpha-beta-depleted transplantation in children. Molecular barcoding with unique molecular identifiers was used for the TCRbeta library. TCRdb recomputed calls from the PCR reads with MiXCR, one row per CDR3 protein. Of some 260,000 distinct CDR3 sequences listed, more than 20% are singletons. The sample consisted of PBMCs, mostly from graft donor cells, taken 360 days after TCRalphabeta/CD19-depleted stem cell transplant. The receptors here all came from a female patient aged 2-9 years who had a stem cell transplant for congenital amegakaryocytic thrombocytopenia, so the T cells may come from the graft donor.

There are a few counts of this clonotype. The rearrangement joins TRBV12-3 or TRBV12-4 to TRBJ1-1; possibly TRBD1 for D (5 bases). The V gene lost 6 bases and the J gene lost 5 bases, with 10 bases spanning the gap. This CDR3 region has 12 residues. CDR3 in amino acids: CASRQAGTEAFF. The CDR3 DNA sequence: TGTGCCAGCAGACAGGCGGGGACTGAAGCTTTCTTT.

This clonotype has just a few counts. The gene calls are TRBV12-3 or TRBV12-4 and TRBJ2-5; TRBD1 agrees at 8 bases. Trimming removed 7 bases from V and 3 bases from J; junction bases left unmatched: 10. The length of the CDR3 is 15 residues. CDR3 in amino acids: CASTRQGSGEETQYF. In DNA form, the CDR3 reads TGTGCCAGCACAAGACAGGGGTCAGGCGAAGAGACCCAGTACTTC.

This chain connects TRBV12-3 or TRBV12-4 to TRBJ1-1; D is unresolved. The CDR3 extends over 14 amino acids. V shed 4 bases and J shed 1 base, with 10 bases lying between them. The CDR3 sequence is CASSYPTGNTEAFF. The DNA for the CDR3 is TGTGCCAGCAGTTACCCGACGGGGAACACTGAAGCTTTCTTT.

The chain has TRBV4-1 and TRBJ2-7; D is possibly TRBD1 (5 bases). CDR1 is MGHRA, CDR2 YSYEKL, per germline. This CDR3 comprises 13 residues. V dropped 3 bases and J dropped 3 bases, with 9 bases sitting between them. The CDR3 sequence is CASSQSDSYEQYF. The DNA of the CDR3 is TGCGCCAGCAGCCAGTCCGACAGCTACGAGCAGTACTTC.

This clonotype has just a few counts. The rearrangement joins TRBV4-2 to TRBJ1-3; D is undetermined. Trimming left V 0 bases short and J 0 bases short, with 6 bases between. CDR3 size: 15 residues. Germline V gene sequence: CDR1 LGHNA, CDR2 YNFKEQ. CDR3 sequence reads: CASSQEGSSGNTIYF. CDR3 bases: TGTGCCAGCAGCCAAGAGGGATCCTCTGGAAACACCATATATTTT.

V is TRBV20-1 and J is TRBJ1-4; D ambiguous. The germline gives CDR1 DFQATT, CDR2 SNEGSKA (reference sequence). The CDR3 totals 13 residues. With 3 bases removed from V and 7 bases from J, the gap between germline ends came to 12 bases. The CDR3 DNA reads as TGCAGTGCTAGCACCCCCGATGGTGAAAAACTGTTTTTT. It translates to CSASTPDGEKLFF.

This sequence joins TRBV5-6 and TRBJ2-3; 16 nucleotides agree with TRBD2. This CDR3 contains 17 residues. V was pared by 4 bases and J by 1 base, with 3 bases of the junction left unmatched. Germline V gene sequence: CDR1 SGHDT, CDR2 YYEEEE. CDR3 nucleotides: TGTGCCAGCAGCCTCGGGACTAGCGGGGGGGGCACAGATACGCAGTATTTT. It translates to CASSLGTSGGGTDTQYF.

CDR3 nucleotides: TGCGCCAGCAGCCGTCAGGGGGAGGTAGCCACAGATACGCAGTATTTT. Encoded protein: CASSRQGEVATDTQYF. The chain combines TRBV4-1 with TRBJ2-3; possible D gene TRBD1, 7 bases. This CDR3 has 16 amino acids. V shed 4 bases and J shed 2 bases, with 16 bases lying between them. CDR1 and CDR2 from the germline V gene are MGHRA and YSYEKL.

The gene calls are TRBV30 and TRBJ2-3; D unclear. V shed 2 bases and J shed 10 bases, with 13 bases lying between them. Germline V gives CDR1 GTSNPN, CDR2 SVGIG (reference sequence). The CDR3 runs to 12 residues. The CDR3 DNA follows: TGTGCCTGGAGTAGTTTTCTATACCCGCAGTATTTT. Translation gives CAWSSFLYPQYF.

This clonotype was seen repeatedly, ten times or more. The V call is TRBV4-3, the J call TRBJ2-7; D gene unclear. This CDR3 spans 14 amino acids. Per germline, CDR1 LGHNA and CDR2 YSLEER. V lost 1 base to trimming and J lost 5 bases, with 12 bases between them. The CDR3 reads CASSQVTGSDEQYF. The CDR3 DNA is TGCGCCAGCAGCCAAGTGACGGGTTCCGACGAGCAGTACTTC.

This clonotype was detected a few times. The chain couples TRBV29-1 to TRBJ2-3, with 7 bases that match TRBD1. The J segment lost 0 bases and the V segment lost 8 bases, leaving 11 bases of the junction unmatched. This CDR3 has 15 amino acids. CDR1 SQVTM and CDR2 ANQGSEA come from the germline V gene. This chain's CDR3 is CSSIGGIPSTDTQYF. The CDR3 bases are TGCAGCTCAATAGGGGGCATCCCTAGCACAGATACGCAGTATTTT.

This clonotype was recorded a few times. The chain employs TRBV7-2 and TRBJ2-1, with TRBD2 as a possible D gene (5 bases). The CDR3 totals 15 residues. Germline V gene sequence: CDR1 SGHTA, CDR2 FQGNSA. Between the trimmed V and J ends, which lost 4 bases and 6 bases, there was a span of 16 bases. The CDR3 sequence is CASSSDRHGLNEQFF. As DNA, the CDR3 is TGTGCCAGCAGCTCCGACCGGCACGGACTCAATGAGCAGTTCTTC. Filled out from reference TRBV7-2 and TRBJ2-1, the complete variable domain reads GAGVSQSPSNKVTEKGKDVELRCDPISGHTALYWYRQSLGQGLEFLIYFQGNSAPDKSGLPSDRFSAERTGGSVSTLTIQRTQQEDSAVYLCASSSDRHGLNEQFFGPGTRLTVL.

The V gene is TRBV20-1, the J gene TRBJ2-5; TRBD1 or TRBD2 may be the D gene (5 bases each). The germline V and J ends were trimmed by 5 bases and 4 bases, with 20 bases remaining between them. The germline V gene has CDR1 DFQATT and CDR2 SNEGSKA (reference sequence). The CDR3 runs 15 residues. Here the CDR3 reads CSAGGPQAVRETQYF. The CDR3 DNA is TGCAGTGCTGGGGGACCCCAGGCAGTTAGAGAGACCCAGTACTTC.

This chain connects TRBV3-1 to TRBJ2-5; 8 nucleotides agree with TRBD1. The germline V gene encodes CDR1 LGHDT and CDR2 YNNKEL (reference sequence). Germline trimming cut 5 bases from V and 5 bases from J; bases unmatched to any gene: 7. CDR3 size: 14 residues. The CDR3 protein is CASSLRTGIETQYF. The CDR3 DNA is TGTGCCAGCAGCTTACGGACAGGGATCGAGACCCAGTACTTC.

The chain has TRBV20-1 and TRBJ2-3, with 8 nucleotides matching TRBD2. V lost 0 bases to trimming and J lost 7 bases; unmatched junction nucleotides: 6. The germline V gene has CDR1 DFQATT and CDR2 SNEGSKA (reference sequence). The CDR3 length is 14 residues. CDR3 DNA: TGCAGTGCTAGAGACGGGAGGGCTATAAATACGCAGTATTTT. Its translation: CSARDGRAINTQYF.

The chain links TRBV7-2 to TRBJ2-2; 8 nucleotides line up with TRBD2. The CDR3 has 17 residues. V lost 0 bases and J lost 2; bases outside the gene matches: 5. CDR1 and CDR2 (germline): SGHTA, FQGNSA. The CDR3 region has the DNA TGTGCCAGCAGCTTAGCTAAAGGACTAGCCAACACCGGGGAGCTGTTTTTT. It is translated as CASSLAKGLANTGELFF.

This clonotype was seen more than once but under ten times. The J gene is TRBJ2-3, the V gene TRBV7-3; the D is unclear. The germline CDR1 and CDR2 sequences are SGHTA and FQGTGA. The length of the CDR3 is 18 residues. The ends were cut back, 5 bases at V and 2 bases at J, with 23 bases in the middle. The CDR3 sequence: CASSPSPSARDFTDTQYF. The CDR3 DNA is TGTGCCAGCAGCCCGTCTCCATCGGCCAGAGACTTCACAGATACGCAGTATTTT.

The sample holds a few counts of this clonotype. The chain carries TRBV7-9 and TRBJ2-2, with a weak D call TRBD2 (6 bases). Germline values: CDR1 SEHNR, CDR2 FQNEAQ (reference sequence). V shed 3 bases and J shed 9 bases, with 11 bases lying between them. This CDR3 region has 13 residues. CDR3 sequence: CASSFYGSRELFF. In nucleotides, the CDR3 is TGTGCCAGCAGCTTCTACGGGAGTAGGGAGCTGTTTTTT.

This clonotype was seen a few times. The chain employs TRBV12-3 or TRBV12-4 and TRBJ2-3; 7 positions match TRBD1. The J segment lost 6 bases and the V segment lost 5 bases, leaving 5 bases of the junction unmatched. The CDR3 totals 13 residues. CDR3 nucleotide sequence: TGTGCCAGCAGTCCCGGGACAGCTGATACGCAGTATTTT. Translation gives CASSPGTADTQYF.

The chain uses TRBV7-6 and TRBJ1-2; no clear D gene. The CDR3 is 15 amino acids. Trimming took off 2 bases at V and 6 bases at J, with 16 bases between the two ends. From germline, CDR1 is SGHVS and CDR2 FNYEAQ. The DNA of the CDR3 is TGTGCCAGCAGCTTACTTGGCGGGGAATCCCATGGCTACACCTTC. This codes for CASSLLGGESHGYTF.

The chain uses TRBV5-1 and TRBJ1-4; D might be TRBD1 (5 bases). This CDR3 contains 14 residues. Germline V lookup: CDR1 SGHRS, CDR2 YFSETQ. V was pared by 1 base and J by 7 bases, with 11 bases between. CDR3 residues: CASSLQGRSEKLFF. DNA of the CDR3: TGCGCCAGCAGCTTGCAGGGTCGGAGTGAAAAACTGTTTTTT.

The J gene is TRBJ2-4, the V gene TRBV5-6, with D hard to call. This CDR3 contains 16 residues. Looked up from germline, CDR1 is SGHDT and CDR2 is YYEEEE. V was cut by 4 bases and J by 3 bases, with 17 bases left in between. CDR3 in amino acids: CASSQTWTLVKNIQYF. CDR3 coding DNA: TGTGCCAGCAGCCAAACGTGGACCCTAGTCAAAAACATTCAGTACTTC.

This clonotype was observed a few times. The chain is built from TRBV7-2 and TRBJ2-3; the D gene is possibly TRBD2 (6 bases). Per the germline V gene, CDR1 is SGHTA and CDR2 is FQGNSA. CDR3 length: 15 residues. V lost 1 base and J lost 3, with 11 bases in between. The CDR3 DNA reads TGTGCCAGCAGCTTAGATTTAGGGAGGACAGATACGCAGTATTTT. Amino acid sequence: CASSLDLGRTDTQYF.

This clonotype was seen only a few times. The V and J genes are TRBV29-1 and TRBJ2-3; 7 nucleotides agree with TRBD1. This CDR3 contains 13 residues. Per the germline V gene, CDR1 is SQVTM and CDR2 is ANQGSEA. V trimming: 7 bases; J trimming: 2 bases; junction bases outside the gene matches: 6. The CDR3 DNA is TGCAGCGGTACAGGGGCTAACACAGATACGCAGTATTTT. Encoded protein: CSGTGANTDTQYF.

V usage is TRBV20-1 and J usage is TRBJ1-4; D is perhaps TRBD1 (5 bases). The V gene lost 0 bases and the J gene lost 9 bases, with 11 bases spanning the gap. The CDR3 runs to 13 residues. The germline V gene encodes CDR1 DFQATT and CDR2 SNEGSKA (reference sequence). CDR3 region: CSARDRVRKKLFF. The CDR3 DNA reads TGCAGTGCTAGAGACAGGGTGAGGAAAAAACTGTTTTTT.

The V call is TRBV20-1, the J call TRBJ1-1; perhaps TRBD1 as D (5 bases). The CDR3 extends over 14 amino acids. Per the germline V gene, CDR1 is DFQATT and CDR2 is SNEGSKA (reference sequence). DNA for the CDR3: TGCAAACCCTGGGACCAGACAGATTTAAGTGAAGCTTTCTTT. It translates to CKPWDQTDLSEAFF.

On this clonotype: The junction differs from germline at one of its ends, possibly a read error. The CDR3 bases are TGTGCCAGCAGCGACCCAGGGGTGGCAAAACTGAACTTC. It codes for CASSDPGVAKLNF. V usage is TRBV12-3 or TRBV12-4 and J usage is TRBJ2-7; D possibly corresponds to TRBD1 (6 bases). The CDR3 extends over 13 amino acids.

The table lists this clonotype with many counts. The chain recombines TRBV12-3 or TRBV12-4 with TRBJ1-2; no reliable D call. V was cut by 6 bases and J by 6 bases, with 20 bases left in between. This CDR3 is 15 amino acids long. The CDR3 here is CASSLREWSGDGYTF. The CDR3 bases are TGTGCCAGCAGCCTAAGGGAGTGGTCCGGGGATGGCTACACCTTC.

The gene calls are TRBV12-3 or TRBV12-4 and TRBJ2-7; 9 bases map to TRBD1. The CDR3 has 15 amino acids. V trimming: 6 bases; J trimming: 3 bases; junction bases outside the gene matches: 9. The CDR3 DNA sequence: TGTGCCAGCAGCCCCTCCGGGACAGGGAGCTACGAGCAGTACTTC. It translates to CASSPSGTGSYEQYF.

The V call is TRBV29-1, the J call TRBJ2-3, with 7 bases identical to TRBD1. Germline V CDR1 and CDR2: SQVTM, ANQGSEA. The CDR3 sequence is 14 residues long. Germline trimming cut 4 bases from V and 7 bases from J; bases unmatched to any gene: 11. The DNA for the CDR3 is TGCAGCGTTGTTATGGTTAAGGGGGCAAATACGCAGTATTTT. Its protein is CSVVMVKGANTQYF.

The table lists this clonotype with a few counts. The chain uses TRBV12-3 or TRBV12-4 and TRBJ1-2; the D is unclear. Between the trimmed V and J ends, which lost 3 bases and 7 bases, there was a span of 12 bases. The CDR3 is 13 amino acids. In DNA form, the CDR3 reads TGTGCCAGCAGTTTGTCGGGCCTCCGTGGCTACACCTTC. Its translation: CASSLSGLRGYTF.

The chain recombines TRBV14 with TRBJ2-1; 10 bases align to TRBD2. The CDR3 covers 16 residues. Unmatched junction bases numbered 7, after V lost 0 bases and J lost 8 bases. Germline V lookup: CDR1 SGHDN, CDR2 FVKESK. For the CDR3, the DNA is TGTGCCAGCAGCCAAGAATGGGCTAGCGGGAGACATGAGCAGTTCTTC. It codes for CASSQEWASGRHEQFF.